This TCR beta chain derives from a study of early T cells in non-severe SARS-CoV-2 infection (TCRdb year 2021). A note on the overall study: TCR sequencing used bulk RNA from unsorted whole blood, so alpha and beta chains could not be paired. Paper-wide results and their limitations: VDJdb matching was skewed toward anti-spike CD8 responses and likely underestimated virus-specific expansions, missing private and CD4 specificities.

Ten or more counts support this clonotype. What antigen it recognizes has not been identified. Per-base quality was not reported, and no clone a single base away is much larger than it. This was a case-control study nested in a cohort of healthcare workers in London, UK, who had nasopharyngeal swab PCR tests and blood samples taken every week. Between 23 and 31 March 2020, the week of the UK lockdown, healthcare workers were enrolled and then followed up weekly for as long as 16 weeks. The V end loses 4 bases and the J end loses 5 bases, and a stretch of 11 bases separates them. The germline V gene gives CDR1 as SQVTM and CDR2 as ANQGSEA. The CDR3 measures 12 amino acids from cysteine to phenylalanine. Of all the DNA, just the CDR3 is kept, 36 bases in frame from base 1. The library was prepared using 5' RACE. Instrument used: NextSeq 500. To correct for sequencing error and PCR bias, the TCR library protocol tagged individual cDNA molecules with unique molecular identifiers. Sequencing covered both TCR alpha and beta chains, and within each sample the abundances of alpha and beta sequences were tightly co-correlated. From the authors' description of their analysis: V gene, J gene and CDR3 annotation of TCR sequences was performed with Decombinator V4. Expanded TCRs were defined as changing significantly between any two time points under a Poisson model with p below 0.0001. TCR abundances were normalised to the total number of TCRs sequenced per sample and expressed as counts per million. TRAV1-2 paired with TRAJ12, TRAJ20 or TRAJ33 defined MAIT TCRs, while TRAV10 paired with TRAJ18 defined iNKT TCRs. VDJdb, accessed 1 November 2021, was searched for CMV, EBV and SARS-CoV-2 annotated TCRs, with TCRs annotated for multiple antigens excluded. TCRdb reran the public reads through fastp at Q25 and MiXCR, keeping productive beta chains. Every distinct CDR3 protein forms one entry, paired with its most common genes and DNA. None of the V and J calls come from the authors' own analysis; TCRdb made them. For this sample there are tens of thousands of distinct CDR3 sequences; 7% to 10% appear just once. Of the sample, under 5.5% falls within the top ten clones.

The V and J genes are TRBV29-1 and TRBJ1-2, and TRBD1 may be the D gene, going by 5 matching bases. The sequence came from an adult who was a healthcare worker with PCR-confirmed SARS-CoV-2 infection or an uninfected control (not recorded which). Material for sequencing was whole blood. The CDR3 loop reads CSVGDSTYGYTF. The DNA is TGCAGCGTTGGAGACAGTACTTATGGCTACACCTTC.